The T cell receptor beta chain described here comes from a study of human T cells and chemical hapten exposure. Study-wide points: Versus controls, significantly more large CDR3 similarity clusters arose from expanded TCRs.

Germline V gene lookup returns CDR1 LNHDA and CDR2 SQIVND (reference sequence). The germline V and J ends were trimmed by 5 bases and 4 bases, with 9 bases remaining between them. CDR3 size: 13 residues. One entry per CDR3 protein, called by TCRdb with MiXCR from the RACE reads. The data show tens of thousands of distinct CDR3 sequences, 9.6% seen once. The sample holds a few counts of this clonotype. Its antigen is not identified. Stated time point: pre-sensitization, week 0. The treatment here: therapeutic diphenylcyclopropenone sensitization with weekly scalp DPC. It was unfractionated whole blood from which total RNA was extracted. Each patch-test visit's blood sample preceded patch application.

Sequenced material: whole blood, taken in connection with sensitization to the hapten diphenylcyclopropenone (DPC). This TCR was recovered from a young woman with alopecia areata. Some clones in this sample may be carry-over from other donors' samples. J is TRBJ2-1 and V is TRBV19; D gene uncertain. In DNA form, the CDR3 reads TGTGCCAGTAGTTTGTCAGATTACAATGAGCAGTTCTTC. It encodes CASSLSDYNEQFF.